The next 28 T cell receptor beta chains were all read from a single sample in a study of T cell repertoires in cytomegalovirus infection. The antigens these receptors bind are not known. TCRdb re-called the reads with MiXCR, one entry per CDR3 protein. The table includes approximately 990,000 distinct CDR3 sequences, approximately 31% detected once. This sample comprised cultured CD8+ T cells from PBMCs, obtained from culture after CMV antigen stimulation. The receptor set was obtained from a human donor in good health (CMV status not recorded). Some clones in this sample may be carry-over from other donors' samples.

This clonotype has a handful of counts. The V gene is TRBV27, the J gene TRBJ2-1, with TRBD1 identical over 7 bases. The CDR3 loop spans 14 amino acids. Germline V gives CDR1 MNHEY, CDR2 SMNVEV (reference sequence). Trimming cost V 3 bases and J 9 bases; bases outside gene matches: 8. The CDR3 spells CASSFTTGMGEQFF. For the CDR3, the DNA is TGTGCCAGCAGTTTTACGACAGGGATGGGTGAGCAGTTCTTC.

The rearrangement joins TRBV19 to TRBJ2-3; D call uncertain. V was clipped by 7 bases and J by 0 bases, with 8 bases between them. This CDR3 contains 13 residues. Germline CDR1 reads LNHDA; CDR2 reads SQIVND (reference sequence). The DNA for the CDR3 is TGTGCCAGTAAGGATGGCAGCACAGATACGCAGTATTTT. Its translation is CASKDGSTDTQYF.

The chain couples TRBV20-1 to TRBJ2-1; a weak D match, TRBD2 (5 bases). Trimming left V 2 bases short and J 3 bases short, with 11 bases between. CDR1 is DFQATT, CDR2 SNEGSKA, per germline (reference sequence). The CDR3 is made up of 14 amino acids. The CDR3 DNA follows: TGCAGTGCTAGAATGAGAGGGTTCTACAATGAGCAGTTCTTC. Its protein product is CSARMRGFYNEQFF.

This chain uses TRBV27 with TRBJ2-3; D is unresolved. Trimming cost V 4 bases and J 5 bases, with 16 bases left between them. Germline values: CDR1 MNHEY, CDR2 SMNVEV (reference sequence). The CDR3 length is 15 residues. CDR3 region: CASSSLSGLRDTQYF. In DNA form, the CDR3 reads TGTGCCAGCAGTTCCCTATCCGGGCTACGAGATACGCAGTATTTT.

The sample holds one count of this clonotype. V is TRBV9 and J is TRBJ2-1, with D possibly matching TRBD2 (7 bases). Germline lookup yields CDR1 SGDLS and CDR2 YYNGEE. CDR3 length equals 15 residues. The V and J ends lost 0 bases and 4 bases respectively, with 11 bases between them. CDR3: CASSVEGGGYNEQFF. DNA of the CDR3: TGTGCCAGCAGCGTAGAGGGGGGGGGTTACAATGAGCAGTTCTTC. Together with reference TRBV9 and TRBJ2-1, the CDR3 gives the full variable domain: DSGVTQTPKHLITATGQRVTLRCSPRSGDLSVYWYQQSLDQGLQFLIQYYNGEERAKGNILERFSAQQFPDLHSELNLSSLELGDSALYFCASSVEGGGYNEQFFGPGTRLTVL.

This clonotype came up many times. This chain connects TRBV19 to TRBJ2-3, with a tentative D call TRBD2 (5 bases). The V end lost 4 bases, the J end lost 2 bases, and 22 bases lay between the germline ends. The length of the CDR3 is 18 residues. Germline assignment: CDR1 LNHDA and CDR2 SQIVND (reference sequence). The DNA for the CDR3 is TGTGCCAGTAGTACCAATGACTATACGGAGCGCCCCACAGATACGCAGTATTTT. As protein: CASSTNDYTERPTDTQYF.

V is TRBV6-5 and J is TRBJ2-3, with 8 bases aligning to TRBD2. CDR3 length: 15 residues. Germline lookup yields CDR1 MNHEY and CDR2 SVGAGI. Losses at the gene ends were 6 bases for V and 6 bases for J; bases not matched to a gene: 11. The CDR3 region is CASRLPGLGPDTQYF. The CDR3 DNA follows: TGTGCCAGCAGACTTCCGGGACTAGGCCCCGATACGCAGTATTTT.

In this sample, this clonotype turned up a few times. This chain links TRBV6-4 with TRBJ2-3; no definite D call. From germline, CDR1 is MRHNA and CDR2 SNTAGT. V lost 0 bases to trimming and J lost 6 bases, with 10 bases between them. The CDR3 consists of 14 residues. The CDR3 region is CASSDSGLLDTQYF. The CDR3, as DNA: TGTGCCAGCAGTGACTCTGGTTTATTGGATACGCAGTATTTT.

This clonotype was observed a few times. This rearrangement joins TRBV6-5 to TRBJ2-6; 8 bases agree with TRBD1. The germline V gene has CDR1 MNHEY and CDR2 SVGAGI. The CDR3 totals 22 residues. V lost 7 bases and J lost 3; bases outside the gene matches: 26. This CDR3 is CASTPQLLFVRGPSIGANVLTF. The CDR3 DNA reads as TGTGCCAGCACCCCGCAACTCCTATTCGTCAGGGGGCCCAGTATTGGGGCCAACGTCCTGACTTTC.

This clonotype was counted between two and nine times. The V and J genes are TRBV29-1 and TRBJ1-2, with unresolved D. The CDR3 consists of 12 residues. Germline-derived CDR1 and CDR2 are SQVTM and ANQGSEA. V lost 3 bases to trimming and J lost 8 bases, with 13 bases between them. The CDR3 nucleotides are TGCAGCGTTGATTTGGTCGCCCAGGGCTACACCTTC. Protein: CSVDLVAQGYTF.

This clonotype occurred a few times. V gene TRBV2 combines with J gene TRBJ1-6; 7 positions agree with TRBD1. This CDR3 comprises 18 residues. Germline V gene lookup returns CDR1 SNHLY and CDR2 FYNNEI. V lost 2 bases to trimming and J lost 7 bases; unmatched junction nucleotides: 14. In DNA form, the CDR3 reads TGTGCCAGCAGTGAAATTGGGACAGCCCCTACTAAAAATTCACCCCTCCACTTT. Its protein is CASSEIGTAPTKNSPLHF.

This clonotype was seen more than once but under ten times. The V call is TRBV6-2 or TRBV6-3, the J call TRBJ2-7, with 8 bases matching TRBD1. The germline V gene encodes CDR1 MNHEY and CDR2 SVGEGT. The CDR3 sequence is 15 residues long. Germline trimming cut 2 bases from V and 4 bases from J; bases unmatched to any gene: 7. The CDR3 here is CASSYRDRSFYEQYV. The CDR3 DNA follows: TGTGCCAGCAGTTACCGGGACAGGAGCTTTTACGAGCAGTACGTC.

This clonotype has at least ten counts. The gene calls are TRBV7-2 and TRBJ2-3; 10 nucleotides line up with TRBD2. Germline values: CDR1 SGHTA, CDR2 FQGNSA. This CDR3 is 18 amino acids long. J was trimmed by 2 bases and V by 5 bases; bases with no gene match: 13. The CDR3 DNA sequence: TGTGCCAGCAGCGTCACTAGCGGGGCTACGCCTCTCACAGATACGCAGTATTTT. It codes for CASSVTSGATPLTDTQYF.

This sequence joins TRBV6-5 and TRBJ2-1; D is possibly TRBD1 or TRBD2 (5 bases each). Germline V gene data show CDR1 as MNHEY and CDR2 as SVGAGI. The CDR3 is 15 amino acids. Trimming took off 8 bases at V and 5 bases at J, with 19 bases between the two ends. The CDR3 here is CASSPFGGTNNEQFF. The CDR3 DNA is TGTGCCAGCTCCCCCTTTGGGGGAACAAACAATGAGCAGTTCTTC.

This sequence joins TRBV6-5 and TRBJ1-1, with D tentatively TRBD1 (5 bases). V shed 6 bases and J shed 4 bases, with 18 bases lying between them. The germline V gene encodes CDR1 MNHEY and CDR2 SVGAGI. CDR3 length: 15 amino acids. CDR3 in DNA: TGTGCCAGCAGGATTTTGGGGCAGGGAAGCACTGAAGCTTTCTTT. It codes for CASRILGQGSTEAFF.

The rearrangement links TRBV20-1 to TRBJ2-7, with TRBD1 as a possible D gene (5 bases). The CDR3 contains 12 residues. Per the germline V gene, CDR1 is DFQATT and CDR2 is SNEGSKA (reference sequence). Trimming took off 2 bases at V and 5 bases at J, with 10 bases between the two ends. The CDR3 spells CSARRDRHEQYV. The CDR3 coding sequence is TGCAGTGCTAGAAGAGACAGACACGAGCAGTACGTC.

The V gene is TRBV7-2, the J gene TRBJ1-2; D uncertain. Germline-derived CDR1 and CDR2 are SGHTA and FQGNSA. Trimming took 5 bases from V and 0 from J, leaving 4 bases between them. This CDR3 has 12 amino acids. CDR3 sequence reads: CASSPTNYGYTF. The DNA of the CDR3 is TGTGCCAGCAGCCCTACTAACTATGGCTACACCTTC.

This chain joins TRBV10-3 and TRBJ1-1, with D perhaps matching TRBD1 (6 bases). Trimming stripped 5 bases from V and 5 bases from J, with 12 bases between. CDR3 length: 13 residues. Germline loops: CDR1 ENHRY, CDR2 SYGVKD. The CDR3 DNA reads as TGTGCCATCAGTCGACAGGAGGTAACTGAAGCTTTCTTT. Its protein is CAISRQEVTEAFF.

This chain uses TRBV4-3 with TRBJ2-6; D gene ambiguous. The V gene's germline CDR1 is LGHNA and CDR2 YSLEER. V was clipped by 1 base and J by 1 base, with 5 bases between them. The CDR3 has 15 residues. In nucleotides, the CDR3 is TGCGCCAGCAGCCAAGGCCGATCTGGGGCCAACGTCCTGACTTTC. Translating it yields CASSQGRSGANVLTF.

This clonotype was counted a few times. V usage is TRBV12-3 or TRBV12-4 and J usage is TRBJ2-3, with D uncertain. The CDR3 spans 16 residues. The V end lost 1 base, the J end lost 2 bases, and 13 bases lay between the germline ends. Written as DNA, the CDR3 is TGTGCCAGCAGTTTAGGCTACAAAGGGCCCACAGATACGCAGTATTTT. It codes for CASSLGYKGPTDTQYF.

Comments on this clonotype: One end of the junction varies from germline; a read error may be responsible. The CDR3 sequence: CVSSPIGADDLQETQYF. The CDR3 DNA reads as TGTGTCAGCAGCCCAATTGGGGCCGATGACCTTCAAGAGACCCAGTACTTC. This chain uses TRBV11-2 with TRBJ2-5, with TRBD1 as a possible D gene (5 bases). CDR1 is SGHAT, CDR2 FQNNGV, per germline. The length of the CDR3 is 17 residues. The full variable domain, completed using reference TRBV11-2 and TRBJ2-5, is EAGVAQSPRYKIIEKRQSVAFWCNPISGHATLYWYQQILGQGPKLLIQFQNNGVVDDSQLPKDRFSAERLKGVDSTLKIQPAKLEDSAVYLCVSSPIGADDLQETQYFGPGTRLLVL.

The chain is built from TRBV6-1 and TRBJ2-7; D tentatively reads TRBD1 or TRBD2 (6 bases each). V was cut by 5 bases and J by 5 bases, with 13 bases left in between. Germline V lookup: CDR1 MNHNS, CDR2 SASEGT. This CDR3 region has 13 residues. The CDR3 sequence: CASSTQGRNEQYV. Written as DNA, the CDR3 is TGTGCCAGCAGTACCCAGGGGAGGAACGAGCAGTACGTC.

This clonotype has a handful of counts. The J gene is TRBJ2-3, the V gene TRBV5-6, with 12 bases identical to TRBD2. This CDR3 spans 21 amino acids. The germline gives CDR1 SGHDT, CDR2 YYEEEE. V trimming: 4 bases; J trimming: 0 bases; junction bases outside the gene matches: 18. DNA of the CDR3: TGTGCCAGCAGCGCCCTGACTAGCGGGGGCCAACACCTTATTAGCACAGATACGCAGTATTTT. It yields the protein CASSALTSGGQHLISTDTQYF.

This clonotype was seen a handful of times. The genes are TRBV4-2 and TRBJ1-1; D uncertain. This CDR3 has 16 amino acids. Looked up from germline, CDR1 is LGHNA and CDR2 is YNFKEQ. Trimming took off 4 bases at V and 0 bases at J, with 15 bases between the two ends. The CDR3 sequence is CASSPREVIMNTEAFF. CDR3 DNA: TGTGCCAGCAGCCCGAGAGAGGTCATAATGAACACTGAAGCTTTCTTT.

This rearrangement joins TRBV18 to TRBJ1-4; D unresolved. Looked up from germline, CDR1 is KGHSH and CDR2 is LQKENI. There are 14 residues in the CDR3. Trimming shortened V by 4 bases and J by 3 bases, and 9 bases separated the two germline ends. The CDR3 region has the DNA TGTGCCAGCTCACGACGGCAGCCTAATGAAAAACTGTTTTTT. Encoded protein: CASSRRQPNEKLFF.

CDR3 sequence (DNA): TGTGCCATCAGTGAGACAAAAAAACTAGCGGGGGGGCCTTCGGATACGCAGTATTTT. This sequence encodes CAISETKKLAGGPSDTQYF. This chain links TRBV10-3 with TRBJ2-3; the match to TRBD2 covers 13 bases. With 2 bases clipped from V and 6 bases from J, the junction kept 14 bases outside the gene matches. Looked up from germline, CDR1 is ENHRY and CDR2 is SYGVKD. CDR3 size: 19 residues.

This clonotype occurred a few times. This chain joins TRBV10-3 and TRBJ2-7, with a possible D match to TRBD2 (5 bases). The CDR3 has 13 residues. The germline gives CDR1 ENHRY, CDR2 SYGVKD. Deletions cut 2 bases from V and 4 bases from J, with 9 bases between. The CDR3 bases are TGTGCCATCAGTGAGGGACTGCTGTACGAGCAGTACTTC. This encodes CAISEGLLYEQYF.

This clonotype was observed a handful of times. This chain joins TRBV18 and TRBJ2-2, with 7 bases fitting TRBD1. J was trimmed by 3 bases and V by 5 bases; bases with no gene match: 6. CDR1 and CDR2 (germline): KGHSH, LQKENI. This CDR3 spans 15 amino acids. The CDR3 nucleotides are TGTGCCAGCTCAGGACAGGCTAAGGACACCGGGGAGCTGTTTTTT. This translates into CASSGQAKDTGELFF.